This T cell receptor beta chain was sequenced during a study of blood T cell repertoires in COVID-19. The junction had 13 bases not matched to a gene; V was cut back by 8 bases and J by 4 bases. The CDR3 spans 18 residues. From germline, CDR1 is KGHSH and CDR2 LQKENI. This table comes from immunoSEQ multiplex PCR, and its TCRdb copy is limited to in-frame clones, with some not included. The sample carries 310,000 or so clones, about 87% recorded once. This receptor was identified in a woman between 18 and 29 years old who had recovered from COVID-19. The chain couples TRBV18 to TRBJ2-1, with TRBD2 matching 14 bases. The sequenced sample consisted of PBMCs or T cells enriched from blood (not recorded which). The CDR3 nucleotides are TGTGCCAGCACCGGACTAGCGGGAGGCCTGAGCCCTTACAATGAGCAGTTCTTC. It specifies CASTGLAGGLSPYNEQFF.